This T cell receptor (beta chain) is drawn from a study of blood T cell repertoires in COVID-19. Produced via immunoSEQ multiplex PCR; TCRdb's table is partial and in-frame only. The table records fewer than 500,000 clones, roughly 77% of them present only once. The receptor was isolated from a human donor with acute or convalescent COVID-19. The donor label of this sample is uncertain. The sequencing sample was made of peripheral blood.

The CDR3 DNA reads as TGCGCCAGCAGTGAGGGGGCAGGCTGGAACACTGAAGCTTTCTTT. Amino acid sequence: CASSEGAGWNTEAFF. This chain links TRBV10-1 with TRBJ1-1; D might be TRBD1 (5 bases). V was trimmed by 2 bases and J by 1 base, leaving 11 bases between them. The CDR3 length is 15 residues. Germline V gene sequence: CDR1 WNHNN, CDR2 SYGVQD (reference sequence).